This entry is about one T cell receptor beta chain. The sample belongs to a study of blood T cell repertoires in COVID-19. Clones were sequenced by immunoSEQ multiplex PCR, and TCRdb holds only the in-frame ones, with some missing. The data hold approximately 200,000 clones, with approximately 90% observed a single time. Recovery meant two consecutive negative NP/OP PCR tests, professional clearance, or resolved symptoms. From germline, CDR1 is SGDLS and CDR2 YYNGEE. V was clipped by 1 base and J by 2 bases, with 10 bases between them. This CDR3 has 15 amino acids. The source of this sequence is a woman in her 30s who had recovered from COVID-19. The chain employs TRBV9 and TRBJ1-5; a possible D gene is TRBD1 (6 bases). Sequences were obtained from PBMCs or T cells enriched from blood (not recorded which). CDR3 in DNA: TGTGCCAGCAGCGTAACAGGGACGGGCAATCAGCCCCAGCATTTT. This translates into CASSVTGTGNQPQHF.